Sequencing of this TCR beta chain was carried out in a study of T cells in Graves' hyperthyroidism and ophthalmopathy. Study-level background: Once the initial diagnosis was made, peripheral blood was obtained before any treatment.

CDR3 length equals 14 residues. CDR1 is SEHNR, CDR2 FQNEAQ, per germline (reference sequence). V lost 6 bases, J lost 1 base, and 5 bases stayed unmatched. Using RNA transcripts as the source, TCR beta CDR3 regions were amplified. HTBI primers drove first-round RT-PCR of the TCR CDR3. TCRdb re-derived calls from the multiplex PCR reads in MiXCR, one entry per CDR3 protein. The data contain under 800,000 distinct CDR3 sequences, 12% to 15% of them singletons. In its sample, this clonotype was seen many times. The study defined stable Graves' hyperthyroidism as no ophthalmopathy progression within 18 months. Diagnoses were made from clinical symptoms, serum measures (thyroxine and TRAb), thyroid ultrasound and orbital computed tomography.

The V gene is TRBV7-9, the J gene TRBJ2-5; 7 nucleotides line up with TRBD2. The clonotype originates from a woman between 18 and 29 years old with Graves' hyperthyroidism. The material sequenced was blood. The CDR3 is CASRGGSSQETQYF. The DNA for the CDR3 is TGTGCCAGCAGGGGGGGGAGTTCCCAAGAGACCCAGTACTTC.